This is a list of T cell receptor beta chains from one sample in a study of regulatory T cells in long-lasting Graves disease. TCRdb re-analysed the multiplex PCR reads in MiXCR, keeping a single row per CDR3 protein. Among roughly 500,000 distinct CDR3 sequences, more than 20% were seen once, and the ten largest hold 7% to 10%. The sample was peripheral blood mononuclear cells (PBMCs), taken when the disease was refractory, from a patient treated with antithyroid drugs. The receptors come from a female donor with Graves disease. Both conserved end residues are part of each CDR3. The D gene is left open where the match is weak. Only part of the rows carry a size: once, few, many, or a class if the clone is expanded.

>NA|TRBJ1-1|few|TRBV11-2
CASSSRQAEEAFF
TGTGCCAGCAGCTCCCGACAGGCCGAGGAAGCTTTCTTT
>TRBD1|TRBJ2-7|few|TRBV19
CASSTRKGTGRDYEQYF
TGTGCCAGTAGCACCCGAAAAGGGACAGGGCGCGACTACGAGCAGTACTTC
>NA|TRBJ1-1|NA|TRBV29-1
CSVGKGWDTEAFF
TGCAGCGTCGGGAAGGGATGGGACACTGAAGCTTTCTTT
>NA|TRBJ2-7|many|TRBV5-6
CASSPLGNQYEQYF
TGTGCCAGCAGCCCACTGGGGAACCAATACGAGCAGTACTTC
>NA|TRBJ1-1|few|TRBV19
CASSIPGVTEAFF
TGTGCCAGTAGTATTCCGGGGGTCACTGAAGCTTTCTTT
>NA|TRBJ2-1|NA|TRBV7-3
CASSPRPGRDGNEQFF
TGTGCCAGCAGCCCGCGCCCGGGACGGGATGGGAATGAGCAGTTCTTC
>TRBD1|TRBJ1-1|many|TRBV30
CAWKYAEQGAFF
TGTGCCTGGAAATACGCAGAACAGGGGGCTTTCTTT
>TRBD1|TRBJ1-4|few|TRBV29-1
CSVEEATGALYEKLFF
TGCAGCGTTGAAGAAGCGACAGGGGCCTTGTATGAAAAACTGTTTTTT
>TRBD2|TRBJ2-5|few|TRBV19
CASMGGGPQETQYF
TGTGCCAGTATGGGGGGGGGACCGCAAGAGACCCAGTACTTC
>NA|TRBJ2-1|few|TRBV27
CASSIKQTSYNEQFF
TGTGCCAGCAGTATCAAGCAGACCTCCTACAATGAGCAGTTCTTC